The 10 T cell receptor beta chains reported below all come from one sample, sequenced in a study of monozygotic twins with inflammatory bowel disease. TCRdb reworked the 5' RACE reads into one entry per CDR3 protein, no DNA. In total, the table holds approximately 400,000 distinct CDR3 sequences. Sequenced sample: blood. The receptors derive from a human donor with ulcerative colitis or Crohn's disease, or a healthy co-twin of an affected twin (not recorded which).

The chain joins TRBV5-1 to TRBJ2-7; lacking DNA, the TRBD1 call made by TCRdb goes unchecked. The CDR3 extends over 13 amino acids. Germline lookup yields CDR1 SGHRS and CDR2 YFSETQ. The CDR3 protein is CASSFEGAGEQYF.

This chain connects TRBV6-5 to TRBJ1-3; absent DNA, TCRdb's TRBD1 call cannot be checked. Germline CDR1 and CDR2: MNHEY and SVGAGI. This CDR3 has 16 residues. The CDR3 sequence: CASSYNREFSGNTIYF.

The rearrangement uses TRBV7-2 and TRBJ2-1. Germline V gene sequence: CDR1 SGHTA, CDR2 FQGNSA. The CDR3 is made up of 15 amino acids. CDR3: CASSLGGSLSDEQFF.

The gene calls are TRBV7-2 and TRBJ2-2. CDR1 and CDR2 (germline): SGHTA, FQGNSA. There are 12 residues in the CDR3. This CDR3 is CASSSPRGELFF.

The gene calls are TRBV18 and TRBJ1-1. CDR3 length: 15 residues. Per germline, CDR1 KGHSH and CDR2 LQKENI. CDR3 sequence: CASSTSRGSNTEAFF.

This chain uses TRBV19 with TRBJ1-5; TCRdb's D call, TRBD1, is unchecked because there is no DNA. The germline V gene has CDR1 LNHDA and CDR2 SQIVND (reference sequence). There are 16 residues in the CDR3. The chain's CDR3 is CASSPSHRGPGQPQHF.

V usage is TRBV24-1 and J usage is TRBJ2-2; with no DNA, the TCRdb D assignment of TRBD2 cannot be verified. Germline V gene sequence: CDR1 KGHDR, CDR2 SFDVKD. The CDR3 is 15 amino acids. CDR3 sequence: CATSDSGLMTGELFF.

The chain has TRBV6-5 and TRBJ1-1; absent DNA, TCRdb's TRBD1 call cannot be checked. Germline V gene lookup returns CDR1 MNHEY and CDR2 SVGAGI. This CDR3 is built from 13 residues. The CDR3 region is CASNQGKYTEAFF.

The chain joins TRBV7-9 to TRBJ2-7. CDR1 SEHNR and CDR2 FQNEAQ come from the germline V gene (reference sequence). The CDR3 covers 13 residues. The CDR3 protein is CASSPTSSYEQYF.

The chain joins TRBV5-1 to TRBJ2-1; TCRdb designates TRBD1, a call that cannot be tested without DNA. The CDR3 spans 17 residues. Germline V CDR1 and CDR2: SGHRS, YFSETQ. This chain's CDR3 is CASSLVGTQGGGNEQFF.